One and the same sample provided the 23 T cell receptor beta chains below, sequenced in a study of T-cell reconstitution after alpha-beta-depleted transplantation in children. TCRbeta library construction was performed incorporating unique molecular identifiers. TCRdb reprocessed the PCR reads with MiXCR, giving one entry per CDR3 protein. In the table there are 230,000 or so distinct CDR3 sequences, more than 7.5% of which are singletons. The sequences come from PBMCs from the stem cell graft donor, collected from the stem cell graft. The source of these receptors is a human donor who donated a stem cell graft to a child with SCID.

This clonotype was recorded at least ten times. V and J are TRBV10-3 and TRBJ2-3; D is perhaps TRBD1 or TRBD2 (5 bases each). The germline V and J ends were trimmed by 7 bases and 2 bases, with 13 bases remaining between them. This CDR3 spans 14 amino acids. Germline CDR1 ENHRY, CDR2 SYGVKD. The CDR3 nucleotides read TGTGCCATCAAAAGGGACGGATACACAGATACGCAGTATTTT. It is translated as CAIKRDGYTDTQYF.

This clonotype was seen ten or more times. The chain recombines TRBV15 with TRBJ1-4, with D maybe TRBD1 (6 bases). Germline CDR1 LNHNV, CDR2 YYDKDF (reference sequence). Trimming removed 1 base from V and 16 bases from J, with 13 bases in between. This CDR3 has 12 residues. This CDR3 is CATSRVGGAPFF. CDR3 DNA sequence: TGTGCCACCAGCAGAGTGGGGGGCGCGCCGTTTTTT.

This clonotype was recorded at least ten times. In DNA form, the CDR3 reads TGTGCCAGCATGTGGGGCAGGAAGACAGATACGCAGTATTTT. Its protein is CASMWGRKTDTQYF. The chain is built from TRBV12-3 or TRBV12-4 and TRBJ2-3; D is possibly TRBD1 (5 bases). CDR3 length: 14 amino acids. The ends were cut back, 7 bases at V and 3 bases at J, with 14 bases in the middle.

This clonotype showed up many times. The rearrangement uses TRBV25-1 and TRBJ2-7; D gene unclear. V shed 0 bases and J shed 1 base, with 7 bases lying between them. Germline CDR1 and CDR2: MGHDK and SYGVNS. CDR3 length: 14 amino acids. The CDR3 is CASSEYGDSYEQYF. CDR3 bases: TGTGCCAGCAGTGAATATGGGGATTCCTACGAGCAGTACTTC.

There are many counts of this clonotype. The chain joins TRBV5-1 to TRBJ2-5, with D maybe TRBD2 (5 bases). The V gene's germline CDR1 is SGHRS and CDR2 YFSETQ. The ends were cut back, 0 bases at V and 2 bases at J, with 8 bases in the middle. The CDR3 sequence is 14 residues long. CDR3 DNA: TGCGCCAGCAGCTTGGATCCGGGGCAAGAGACCCAGTACTTC. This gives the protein CASSLDPGQETQYF.

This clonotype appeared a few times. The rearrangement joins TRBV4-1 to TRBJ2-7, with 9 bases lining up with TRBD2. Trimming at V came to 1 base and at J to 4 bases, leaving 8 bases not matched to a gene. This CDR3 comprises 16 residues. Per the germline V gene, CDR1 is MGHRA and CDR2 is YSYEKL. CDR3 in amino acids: CASSQGSGGPAYEQYF. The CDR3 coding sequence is TGCGCCAGCAGCCAAGGTAGCGGGGGACCAGCTTACGAGCAGTACTTC.

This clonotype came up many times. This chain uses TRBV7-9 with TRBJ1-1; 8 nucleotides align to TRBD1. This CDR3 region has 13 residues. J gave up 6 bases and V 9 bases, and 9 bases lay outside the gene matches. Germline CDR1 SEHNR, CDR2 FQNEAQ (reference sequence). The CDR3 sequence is CASSQGAPSEAFF. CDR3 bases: TGTGCCAGTTCCCAGGGGGCGCCGTCTGAAGCTTTCTTT.

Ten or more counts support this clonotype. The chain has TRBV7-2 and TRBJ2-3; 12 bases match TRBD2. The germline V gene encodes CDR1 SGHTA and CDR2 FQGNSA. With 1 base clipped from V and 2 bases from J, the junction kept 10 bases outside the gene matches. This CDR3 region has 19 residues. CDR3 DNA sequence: TGTGCCAGCAGCTTAGTCGTGGGGCTAGCGGGGGGGCCCACAGATACGCAGTATTTT. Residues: CASSLVVGLAGGPTDTQYF.

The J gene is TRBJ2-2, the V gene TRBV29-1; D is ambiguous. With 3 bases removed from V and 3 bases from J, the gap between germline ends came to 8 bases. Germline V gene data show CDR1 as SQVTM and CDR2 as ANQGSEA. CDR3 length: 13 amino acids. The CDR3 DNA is TGCAGCGTTGATAAGGATTACACCGGGGAGCTGTTTTTT. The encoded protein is CSVDKDYTGELFF.

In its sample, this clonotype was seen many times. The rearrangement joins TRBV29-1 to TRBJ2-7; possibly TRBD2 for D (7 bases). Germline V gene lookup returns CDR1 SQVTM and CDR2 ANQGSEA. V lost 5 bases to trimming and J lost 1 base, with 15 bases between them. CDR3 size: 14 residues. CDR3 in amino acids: CSVTRGGDSYEQYF. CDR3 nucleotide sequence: TGCAGCGTTACAAGGGGGGGCGATTCCTACGAGCAGTACTTC.

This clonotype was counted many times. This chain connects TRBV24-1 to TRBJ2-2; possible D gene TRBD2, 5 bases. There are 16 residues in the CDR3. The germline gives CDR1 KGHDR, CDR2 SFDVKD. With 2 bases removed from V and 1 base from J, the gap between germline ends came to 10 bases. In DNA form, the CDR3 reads TGTGCCACCAGTGATTCGGGGATATTGAACACCGGGGAGCTGTTTTTT. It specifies CATSDSGILNTGELFF.

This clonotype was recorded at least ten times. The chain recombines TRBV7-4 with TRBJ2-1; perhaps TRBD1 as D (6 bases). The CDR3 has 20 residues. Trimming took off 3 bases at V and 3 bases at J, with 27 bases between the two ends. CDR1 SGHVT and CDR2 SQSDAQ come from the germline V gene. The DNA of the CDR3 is TGTGCCAGCAGCTTTGGGGGCTGGGGCGGTGCAGTGGTCTACTACAATGAGCAGTTCTTC. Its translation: CASSFGGWGGAVVYYNEQFF.

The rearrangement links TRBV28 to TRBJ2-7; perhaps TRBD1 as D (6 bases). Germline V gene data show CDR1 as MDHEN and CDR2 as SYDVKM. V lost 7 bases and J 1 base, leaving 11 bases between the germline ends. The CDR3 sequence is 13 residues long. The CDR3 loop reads CASTATGSYEQYF. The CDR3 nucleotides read TGTGCCAGCACCGCGACAGGATCCTACGAGCAGTACTTC.

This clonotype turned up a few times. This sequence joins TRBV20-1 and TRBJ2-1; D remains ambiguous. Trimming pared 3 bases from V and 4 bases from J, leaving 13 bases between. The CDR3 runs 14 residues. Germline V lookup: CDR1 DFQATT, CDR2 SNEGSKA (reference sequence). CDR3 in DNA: TGCAGTGCTAGCCCCTTCGAAGGATACAATGAGCAGTTCTTC. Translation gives CSASPFEGYNEQFF.

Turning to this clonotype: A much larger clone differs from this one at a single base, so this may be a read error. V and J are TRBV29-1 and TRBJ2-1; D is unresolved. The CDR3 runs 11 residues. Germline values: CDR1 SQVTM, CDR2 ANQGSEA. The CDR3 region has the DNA TGCAGCGTCGACCACCGCAATGAGCAGTTGTTC. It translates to CSVDHRNEQLF.

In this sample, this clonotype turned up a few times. In DNA, the CDR3 is TGTGCCAGCAGCACCCATCCCGGGACTAGCGAGTTCTTC. It codes for CASSTHPGTSEFF. V and J are TRBV7-8 and TRBJ2-1; 10 nucleotides line up with TRBD2. V gave up 5 bases and J gave up 14 bases; unmatched junction bases: 9. This CDR3 comprises 13 residues. Germline V gene lookup returns CDR1 SGHVS and CDR2 FQNEAQ.

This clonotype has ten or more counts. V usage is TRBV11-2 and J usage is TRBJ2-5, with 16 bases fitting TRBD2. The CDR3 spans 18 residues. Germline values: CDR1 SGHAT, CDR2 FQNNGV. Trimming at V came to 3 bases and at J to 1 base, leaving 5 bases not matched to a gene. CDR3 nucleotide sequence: TGTGCCAGCAGCTTCCGAGGGACTAGCGGGGGGGCCCAAGAGACCCAGTACTTC. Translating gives CASSFRGTSGGAQETQYF. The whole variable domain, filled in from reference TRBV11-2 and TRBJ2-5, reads EAGVAQSPRYKIIEKRQSVAFWCNPISGHATLYWYQQILGQGPKLLIQFQNNGVVDDSQLPKDRFSAERLKGVDSTLKIQPAKLEDSAVYLCASSFRGTSGGAQETQYFGPGTRLLVL.

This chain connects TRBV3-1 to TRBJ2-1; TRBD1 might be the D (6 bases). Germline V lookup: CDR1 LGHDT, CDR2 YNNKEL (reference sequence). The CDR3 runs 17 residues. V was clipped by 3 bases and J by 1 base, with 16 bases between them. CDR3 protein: CASSHTTGLGSYNEQFF. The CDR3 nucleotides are TGTGCCAGCAGCCACACCACAGGGTTGGGGTCCTACAATGAGCAGTTCTTC.

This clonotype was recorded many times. CDR3 in amino acids: CASSFDRELGAETQYF. For the CDR3, the DNA is TGTGCCAGCAGCTTCGACCGGGAACTAGGGGCGGAGACCCAGTACTTC. The chain combines TRBV7-2 with TRBJ2-5, with D perhaps given as TRBD1 or TRBD2 (5 bases each). With 3 bases removed from V and 5 bases from J, the gap between germline ends came to 19 bases. Germline CDR1 and CDR2: SGHTA and FQGNSA. The CDR3 has 16 residues.

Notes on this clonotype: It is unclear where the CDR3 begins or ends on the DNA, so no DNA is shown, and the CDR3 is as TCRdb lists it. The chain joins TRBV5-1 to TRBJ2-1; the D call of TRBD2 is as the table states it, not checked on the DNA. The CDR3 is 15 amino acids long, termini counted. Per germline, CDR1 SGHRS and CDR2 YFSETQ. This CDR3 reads CASSSSGLAGYEQFF.

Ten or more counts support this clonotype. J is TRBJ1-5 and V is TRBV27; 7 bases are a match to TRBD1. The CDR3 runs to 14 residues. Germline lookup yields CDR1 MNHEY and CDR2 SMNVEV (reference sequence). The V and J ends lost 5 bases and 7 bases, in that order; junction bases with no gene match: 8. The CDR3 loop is CASSPGTEQQPQHF. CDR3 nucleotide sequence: TGTGCCAGCAGTCCCGGGACAGAACAGCAGCCCCAGCATTTT.

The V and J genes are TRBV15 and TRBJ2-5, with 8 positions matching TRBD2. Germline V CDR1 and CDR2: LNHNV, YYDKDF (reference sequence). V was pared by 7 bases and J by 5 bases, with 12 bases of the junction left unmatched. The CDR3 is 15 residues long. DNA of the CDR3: TGTGCCACCACTAGCTCCCGGGGGGGCCCGGAGACCCAGTACTTC. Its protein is CATTSSRGGPETQYF.

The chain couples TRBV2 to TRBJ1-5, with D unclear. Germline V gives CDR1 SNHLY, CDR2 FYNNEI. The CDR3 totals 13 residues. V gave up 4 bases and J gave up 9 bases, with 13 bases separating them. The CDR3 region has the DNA TGTGCCAGCAGTGGCCCGAGTTTATGGCCCCAGCATTTT. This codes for CASSGPSLWPQHF.